The 15 T cell receptor beta chains below all came from one sample that was sequenced in a study of blood T cell repertoires in COVID-19. Generated by immunoSEQ multiplex PCR, the TCRdb table keeps only in-frame clones and is missing some. The top ten hold 8% to 10% of the sample, which has about 310,000 clones, around 91% seen once. Sequenced material: PBMCs or T cells enriched from blood (not recorded which). These receptors originate from a woman aged 40 to 49 who had recovered from COVID-19.

This sequence joins TRBV21-1 and TRBJ2-2; the tabulated D call, TRBD1, remains unverified against the DNA. TRBV21-1 represents a pseudogene. There are 13 residues in the CDR3. CDR3 sequence reads: CASSKGNTGELFF. The CDR3 region has the DNA TGTGCCAGCAGCAAGGGCAACACCGGGGAGCTGTTTTTT.

This rearrangement joins TRBV9 to TRBJ1-6; 9 bases fit TRBD1. The CDR3 is made up of 16 amino acids. CDR1 is SGDLS, CDR2 YYNGEE, per germline. V was clipped by 2 bases and J by 7 bases; unmatched bases: 7. DNA for the CDR3: TGTGCCAGCAGCGTCGGGACAGGGAGAGACAATTCACCCCTCCACTTT. Encoded protein: CASSVGTGRDNSPLHF.

CDR3 in amino acids: CASSFDRGVITDTQYF. CDR3 nucleotide sequence: TGTGCCAGCAGCTTCGACAGGGGAGTTATAACAGATACGCAGTATTTT. The genes are TRBV7-9 and TRBJ2-3, with 8 positions matching TRBD1. CDR1 and CDR2 (germline): SEHNR, FQNEAQ (reference sequence). The CDR3 runs to 16 residues. V was clipped by 3 bases and J by 3 bases; unmatched bases: 8.

V and J are TRBV7-8 and TRBJ2-7, with D perhaps matching TRBD1 (6 bases). CDR3 length: 17 residues. V lost 1 base, J lost 4 bases, and 20 bases lay in between. CDR1 is SGHVS, CDR2 FQNEAQ, per germline. CDR3 sequence reads: CASSLEGATGTPYEQYF. CDR3 DNA sequence: TGTGCCAGCAGCTTAGAAGGTGCAACCGGGACACCTTACGAGCAGTACTTC.

The CDR3 here is CASSPDNREGKNIQYF. CDR3 DNA sequence: TGTGCCAGCTCACCCGACAACAGGGAAGGCAAAAACATTCAGTACTTC. This chain uses TRBV18 with TRBJ2-4; D possibly corresponds to TRBD1 (6 bases). The ends were cut back, 3 bases at V and 3 bases at J, with 15 bases in the middle. This CDR3 comprises 16 residues. CDR1 is KGHSH, CDR2 LQKENI, per germline. The full variable domain, completed using reference TRBV18 and TRBJ2-4, is NAGVMQNPRHLVRRRGQEARLRCSPMKGHSHVYWYRQLPEEGLKFMVYLQKENIIDESGMPKERFSAEFPKEGPSILRIQQVVRGDSAAYFCASSPDNREGKNIQYFGAGTRLSVL.

V gene TRBV5-4 combines with J gene TRBJ2-2, with 8 bases identical to TRBD2. CDR3 length equals 17 residues. Germline trimming cut 4 bases from V and 1 base from J; bases unmatched to any gene: 9. Per the germline V gene, CDR1 is SGHNT and CDR2 is YYREEE (reference sequence). The CDR3 region is CASSPGGLAGNTGELFF. The DNA of the CDR3 is TGTGCCAGCAGCCCGGGTGGGCTAGCGGGGAACACCGGGGAGCTGTTTTTT.

A word on this clone: This sample includes further DNA sequences coding for the same CDR3. The V call is TRBV9, the J call TRBJ1-3; D gene uncertain. The CDR3 loop spans 14 amino acids. Between the trimmed V and J ends, which lost 0 bases and 0 bases, there was a span of 4 bases. Germline CDR1 SGDLS, CDR2 YYNGEE. This chain's CDR3 is CASSVGSSGNTIYF. CDR3 DNA sequence: TGTGCCAGCAGCGTAGGGAGCTCTGGAAACACCATATATTTT.

This clone appeared a single time. The gene calls are TRBV19 and TRBJ1-6; 10 nucleotides line up with TRBD1. This CDR3 is 16 amino acids long. The trim removed 3 bases at V and 7 bases at J, leaving 6 bases unmatched. Germline assignment: CDR1 LNHDA and CDR2 SQIVND (reference sequence). As DNA, the CDR3 is TGTGCCAGTAGTATCCCAGCGACAGGGGGCAATTCACCCCTCCACTTT. This codes for CASSIPATGGNSPLHF.

About this clone itself: Other DNA variants within this sample encode the same CDR3. This chain links TRBV18 with TRBJ2-7; D may be TRBD2 (6 bases). The CDR3 is 15 residues long. V was clipped by 6 bases and J by 0 bases, with 15 bases between them. The germline CDR1 and CDR2 sequences are KGHSH and LQKENI. The CDR3 nucleotides are TGTGCCAGCTCCCCGGCCGGGGGTGGCTCCTACGAGCAGTACTTC. It is translated as CASSPAGGGSYEQYF. The variable domain in full, with the rest retrieved from reference TRBV18 and TRBJ2-7, is NAGVMQNPRHLVRRRGQEARLRCSPMKGHSHVYWYRQLPEEGLKFMVYLQKENIIDESGMPKERFSAEFPKEGPSILRIQQVVRGDSAAYFCASSPAGGGSYEQYFGPGTRLTVT.

The J gene is TRBJ2-7, the V gene TRBV5-1; no definite D call. CDR3 length: 13 residues. Germline V lookup: CDR1 SGHRS, CDR2 YFSETQ. Trimming removed 0 bases at V and 2 bases at J, with 6 bases between. This CDR3 reads CASSLADTYEQYF. The CDR3 DNA follows: TGCGCCAGCAGCTTGGCAGACACCTACGAGCAGTACTTC. Full variable domain (outside the CDR3, taken from reference TRBV5-1 and TRBJ2-7): KAGVTQTPRYLIKTRGQQVTLSCSPISGHRSVSWYQQTPGQGLQFLFEYFSETQRNKGNFPGRFSGRQFSNSRSEMNVSTLELGDSALYLCASSLADTYEQYFGPGTRLTVT.

The V gene is TRBV19, the J gene TRBJ1-1, with D possibly matching TRBD1 (6 bases). Between the trimmed V and J ends, which lost 5 bases and 8 bases, there was a span of 9 bases. CDR3 length: 11 residues. Per the germline V gene, CDR1 is LNHDA and CDR2 is SQIVND (reference sequence). CDR3: CASSGTIEAFF. The CDR3 bases are TGTGCCAGTAGTGGGACAATCGAAGCTTTCTTT.

V usage is TRBV27 and J usage is TRBJ1-5; no definite D call. Germline V CDR1 and CDR2: MNHEY, SMNVEV (reference sequence). This CDR3 is built from 18 residues. The V end was cut by 5 bases, the J end by 0 bases, with 20 bases between. The CDR3 is CASSPYQNKRYSNQPQHF. CDR3 sequence (DNA): TGTGCCAGCAGTCCCTATCAGAACAAGCGCTATAGCAATCAGCCCCAGCATTTT.

This chain uses TRBV11-1 with TRBJ2-5; 12 bases are shared with TRBD2. J was trimmed by 4 bases and V by 2 bases; bases with no gene match: 2. CDR3 size: 15 residues. The germline V gene encodes CDR1 SGHAT and CDR2 FQDESV (reference sequence). CDR3 nucleotide sequence: TGTGCCAGCAGCTTAAGGACTAGCGGGATAGAGACCCAGTACTTC. Protein product: CASSLRTSGIETQYF.

V is TRBV7-3 and J is TRBJ2-3; 8 bases are a match to TRBD2. Germline CDR1 and CDR2: SGHTA and FQGTGA. Unmatched junction bases numbered 5, after V lost 5 bases and J lost 4 bases. CDR3 length: 14 amino acids. CDR3 sequence: CASSPSGRSDTQYF. The CDR3 DNA reads TGTGCCAGCAGCCCTAGCGGGCGATCAGATACGCAGTATTTT.

CDR3 DNA sequence: TGTGCCAGCCCTTCCACCGGGACAGGGGACAATGAGCAGTTCTTC. Translation gives CASPSTGTGDNEQFF. The chain links TRBV28 to TRBJ2-1; 10 bases align to TRBD1. The V and J ends lost 8 bases and 5 bases, in that order; junction bases with no gene match: 9. Per germline, CDR1 MDHEN and CDR2 SYDVKM. This CDR3 spans 15 amino acids.